This T cell receptor (beta chain) was recovered during a study of Tregs in tolerant kidney transplant recipients. Study-wide points: For some patients, primers changed over time, blocking nucleotide-level comparison. In tolerant patients, donor-specific Tregs outgrew total Tregs, suggesting antigen-driven expansion.

With regard to this clone: Its antigen is not known.

The length of the CDR3 is 12 residues. CDR1 MNHNY and CDR2 SVGAGI come from the germline V gene (reference sequence). The junction had 3 bases not matched to a gene; V was cut back by 7 bases and J by 7 bases. The method was immunoSEQ multiplex PCR; TCRdb's version includes in-frame clones alone and lacks a portion of them. Seen here are approximately 15,000 clones, just under 80% observed once, and the top ten hold more than 1.5%. An overnight rest at 37°C with around 200 IU/ml IL-2 preceded regulatory T cell sorting from thawed PBMCs. This sequence originates from a human donor who received a combined kidney and bone marrow transplant. The sample consisted of Tregs from blood, taken before the transplant. The chain couples TRBV6-6 to TRBJ2-2; 7 bases map to TRBD1. The CDR3 bases are TGTGCCAGCACTCGGGACAGCGGGGAGCTGTTTTTT. Translated: CASTRDSGELFF.